This T cell receptor beta chain comes out of a study of shared clonotypes between healthy human individuals. Study-wide background: The donor pool was made up of two women and a few men aged 18 to 49.

The table came from immunoSEQ multiplex PCR; TCRdb's copy has only in-frame clones and leaves some out. Of approximately 840,000 clones listed, 96% are singletons. CD45RO-negative CD8 cells positively selected for CCR7 made up the naive population, which excluded terminally differentiated effector memory CD45RA+ cells. As concerns this clone: A read error may produce the germline difference seen at one junction end.

The germline gives CDR1 SSHAT, CDR2 FNYEAQ (reference sequence). The CDR3 runs 14 residues. This clonotype was obtained from a man aged 25 to 40 in good health. Sequenced sample: naive CD8+ T cells sorted from blood. The V and J genes are TRBV7-7 and TRBJ2-1; 8 positions match TRBD2. CDR3 DNA sequence: TGTGCTAGCAGCTTAGCGGGATCCTACAATGAGCAGTTCTTC. Protein sequence: CASSLAGSYNEQFF.